Listed below are T cell receptor beta chains from one sample, sequenced in a study of blood T cell repertoires in COVID-19. This table comes from immunoSEQ multiplex PCR, and its TCRdb copy is limited to in-frame clones, with some not included. In the table there are about 670,000 clones, 75% to 90% of which are singletons. Sequenced material: peripheral blood. These receptors were collected from a woman aged 18-29 years with acute or convalescent COVID-19. CDR3s include the opening cysteine and the closing phenylalanine or tryptophan. A D gene is named only where the DNA matches it firmly. Size tells how often a clone was seen (once, few, many) or the class of an expanded clone, and some rows leave it out.

d_gene | j_gene | v_gene | abundance | CDR3nt | CDR3aa
NA | TRBJ2-2 | TRBV6-5 | NA | TGTGCCAGCAGTTACTCAGACAGGAGGCCCGGGGAGCTGTTTTTT | CASSYSDRRPGELFF
TRBD1 | TRBJ2-7 | TRBV5-1 | NA | TGCGCCAGCAGCTCCCGGGGGACAGGCGATACCTACGAGCAGTACTTC | CASSSRGTGDTYEQYF
NA | TRBJ1-2 | TRBV4-1 | NA | TGCGCCAGCAGCCAAGTTCCGCTCTTGGGGCTCGGCTACACCTTC | CASSQVPLLGLGYTF
TRBD1 | TRBJ1-6 | TRBV5-1 | NA | TGCGCCAGCAGCCCGGGACAGGGGCGCTATCACTCCTATAATTCACCCCTCCACTTT | CASSPGQGRYHSYNSPLHF
TRBD1 | TRBJ1-1 | TRBV6-5 | NA | TGTGCCAGCAGTTTTTCAGGGGGCGCTGAAGCTTTCTTT | CASSFSGGAEAFF
TRBD2 | TRBJ2-1 | TRBV18 | once | TGTGCCAGCTCAATCCCGGGGACGGGGGGGCCGTATGAGCAGTTCTTC | CASSIPGTGGPYEQFF
NA | TRBJ1-3 | TRBV2 | NA | TGTGCCACCCCCGGTCGGCTAGGCTCTGGAAACACCATATATTTT | CATPGRLGSGNTIYF
TRBD1 | TRBJ1-2 | TRBV30 | NA | TGTGCCTCAAATTCCGGGACAGGGGCAAACTATGGCTACACCTTC | CASNSGTGANYGYTF
NA | TRBJ2-1 | TRBV6-5 | NA | TGTGCCAGCAGCGAGTTTACCTACAATGAGCAGTTCTTC | CASSEFTYNEQFF
NA | TRBJ1-3 | TRBV28 | NA | TGTGCCAGCAGTCGAGCTGGAAACACCATATATTTT | CASSRAGNTIYF
NA | TRBJ1-1 | TRBV3-1/TRBV3-2 | NA | TGTGCCAGCAGCCAAGATTACAGGAACACTGAAGCTTTCTTT | CASSQDYRNTEAFF
TRBD1 | TRBJ1-1 | TRBV6-5 | once | TGTGCCAGCAGTTACACGACAGGGTCTGAAGCTTTCTTT | CASSYTTGSEAFF
TRBD1 | TRBJ2-7 | TRBV5-1 | NA | TGCGCCAGCAACCGGGACAGCCTATCCTACGAGCAGTACTTC | CASNRDSLSYEQYF
TRBD2 | TRBJ2-3 | TRBV6-1 | NA | TGTGCCAGCAGTGAACGGGGTAGCGGGGCAGATACGCAGTATTTT | CASSERGSGADTQYF
NA | TRBJ1-4 | TRBV30 | once | TGTGCCTGGAGTATTACAGCCGCAACTAATGAAAAACTGTTTTTT | CAWSITAATNEKLFF